This T cell receptor beta chain stems from a study of T cell repertoires in cytomegalovirus infection. Overall study results and limits: Identification of carriers of CMV plus the relevant HLA was performed using cumulative public TCR beta family frequency. Within the response measured ex vivo, HLA-C-restricted CMV-specific TCR beta clonotypes were dominant.

As for this clonotype: Its specificity is not known. Germline and junction disagree at one end, which may indicate a read error.

One entry per CDR3 protein, called by TCRdb with MiXCR from the reads. The sample lists approximately 250,000 distinct CDR3 sequences, roughly 22% occurring once. Specimen: CD8+ T cells from PBMCs. This sequence was found in a human donor in good health (CMV status not recorded). Some clones in this sample may be carry-over from other donors' samples.

This chain's CDR3 is CASKRTGATNEKLVF. CDR3 bases: TGTGCCAGCAAAAGGACAGGGGCAACTAATGAAAAACTGGTTTTT. The V call is TRBV25-1, the J call TRBJ1-4, with 9 bases fitting TRBD1. This CDR3 has 15 residues. Germline loops: CDR1 MGHDK, CDR2 SYGVNS.